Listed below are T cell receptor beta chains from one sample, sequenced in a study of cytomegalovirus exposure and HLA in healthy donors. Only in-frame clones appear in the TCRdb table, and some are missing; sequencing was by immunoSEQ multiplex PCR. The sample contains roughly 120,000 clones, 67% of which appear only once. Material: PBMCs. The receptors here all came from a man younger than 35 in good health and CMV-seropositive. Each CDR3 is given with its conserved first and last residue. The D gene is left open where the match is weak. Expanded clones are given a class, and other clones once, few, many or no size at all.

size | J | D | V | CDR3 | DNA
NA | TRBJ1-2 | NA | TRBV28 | CASRSNRYGYTF | TGTGCCAGCAGATCTAACAGGTATGGCTACACCTTC
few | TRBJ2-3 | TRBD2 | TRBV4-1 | CASSHERGGTDTQYF | TGCGCCAGCAGCCATGAGCGGGGGGGCACAGATACGCAGTATTTT
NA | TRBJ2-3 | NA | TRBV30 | CAWGTKRSTDTQYF | TGTGCCTGGGGTACCAAGAGGAGCACAGATACGCAGTATTTT
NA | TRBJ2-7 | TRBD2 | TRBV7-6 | CASSAPGTSYEQYF | TGTGCCAGCAGCGCTCCCGGGACTAGCTACGAGCAGTACTTC
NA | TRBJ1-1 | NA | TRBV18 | CASSAGRDLWAFF | TGTGCCAGCTCGGCAGGAAGGGACTTGTGGGCTTTCTTT
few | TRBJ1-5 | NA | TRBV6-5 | CASSKQGGNQPQHF | TGTGCCAGCAGTAAACAGGGAGGCAATCAGCCCCAGCATTTT
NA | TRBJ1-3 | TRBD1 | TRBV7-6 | CASSSGTGEYTIYF | TGTGCCAGCAGCTCGGGGACAGGGGAATACACCATATATTTT
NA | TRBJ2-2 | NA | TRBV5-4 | CASSFSTGELFF | TGTGCCAGCAGCTTCTCCACCGGGGAGCTGTTTTTT
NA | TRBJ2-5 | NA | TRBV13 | CASSAQGDRETQYF | TGTGCCAGCAGCGCCCAGGGAGACAGGGAGACCCAGTACTTC
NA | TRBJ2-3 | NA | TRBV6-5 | CASSARDWTQYF | TGTGCCAGCAGTGCGCGGGACTGGACGCAGTATTTT
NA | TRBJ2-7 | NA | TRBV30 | CAWRLASASYEQYF | TGTGCCTGGAGACTCGCTAGCGCCTCCTACGAGCAGTACTTC
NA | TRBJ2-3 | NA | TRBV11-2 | CASSLVRGAINTQYF | TGTGCCAGCAGCTTAGTCCGGGGGGCGATCAATACGCAGTATTTT
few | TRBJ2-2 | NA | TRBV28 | CASKGGLRETGELFF | TGTGCCAGCAAAGGAGGGTTGAGGGAGACCGGGGAGCTGTTTTTT
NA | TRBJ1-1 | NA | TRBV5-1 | CASSSLTNMNTEAFF | TGCGCCAGCAGCTCGTTGACAAATATGAACACTGAAGCTTTCTTT
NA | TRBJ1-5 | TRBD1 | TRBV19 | CASSKEGAGEWPQHF | TGTGCCAGTAGTAAAGAGGGGGCAGGGGAGTGGCCCCAGCATTTT
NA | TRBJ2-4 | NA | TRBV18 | CASSPPSGSKNIQYF | TGTGCCAGCTCACCACCGTCGGGGTCCAAAAACATTCAGTACTTC